The present TCR beta chain was sequenced within a study of identical twins. Whole-study findings and limits: Some out-of-frame alpha sequences were shared by twins, and these showed excess low generation probability. Instead of following the same donors, the conclusions were based on cross-sectional statistical analysis. The models systematically underestimated how much out-of-frame TCR alpha was shared in monozygotic twins.

In the case of this clonotype: What it recognizes is unknown.

All donors were healthy, and all were Caucasian. The trim removed 0 bases at V and 5 bases at J, leaving 12 bases unmatched. The V gene's germline CDR1 is DFQATT and CDR2 SNEGSKA (reference sequence). The CDR3 runs to 16 residues. TCRdb reprocessed the 5' RACE reads with MiXCR, giving one entry per CDR3 protein. The data contain about 330,000 distinct CDR3 sequences, about 12% of them seen just once; the ten biggest clones take up around 6.9%. These records were also assigned to another study, of yellow fever vaccine responses in identical twins.

Sequencing input: CD8+ T cells sorted from blood. This sequence was found in a woman between 18 and 30 years old in good health. The chain carries TRBV20-1 and TRBJ2-5; TRBD2 agrees at 7 bases. CDR3 sequence reads: CSARDRSAWGGETQYF. DNA of the CDR3: TGCAGTGCTAGAGATAGGTCGGCGTGGGGGGGGGAGACCCAGTACTTC.